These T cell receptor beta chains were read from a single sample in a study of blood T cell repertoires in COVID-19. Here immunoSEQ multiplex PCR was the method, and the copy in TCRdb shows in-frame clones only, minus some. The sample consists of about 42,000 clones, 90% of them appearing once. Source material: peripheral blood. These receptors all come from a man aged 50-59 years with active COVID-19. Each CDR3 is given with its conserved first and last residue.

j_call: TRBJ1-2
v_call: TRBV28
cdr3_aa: CAITGLRDGYTF

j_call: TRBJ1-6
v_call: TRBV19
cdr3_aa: CASSPGTGSRYNSPLHF

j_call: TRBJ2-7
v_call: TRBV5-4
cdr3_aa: CASSAPGSYEQYF

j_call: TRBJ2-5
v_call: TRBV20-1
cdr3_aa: CSASGTSGWEETQYF

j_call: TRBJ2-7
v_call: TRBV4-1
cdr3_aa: CASSQFERDNEQYF

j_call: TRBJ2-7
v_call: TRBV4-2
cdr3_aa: CASSQDRDRVSYEQYF

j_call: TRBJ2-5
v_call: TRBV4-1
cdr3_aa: CASSTYLAGRGETQYF

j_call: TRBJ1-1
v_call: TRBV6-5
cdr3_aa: CASSYGGAGEAFF

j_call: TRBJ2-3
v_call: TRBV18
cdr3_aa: CASSITGTGWEDTQYF

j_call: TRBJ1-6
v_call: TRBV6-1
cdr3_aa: CASSEQAGNNSPLHF

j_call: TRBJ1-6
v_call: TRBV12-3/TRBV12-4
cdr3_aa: CASSFRDKLPLHF

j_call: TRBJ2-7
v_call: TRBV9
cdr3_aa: CASSPQDRGGEQYF

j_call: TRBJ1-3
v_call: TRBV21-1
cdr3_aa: CASSRTTQNWAGGNTIYF

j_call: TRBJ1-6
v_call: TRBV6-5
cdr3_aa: CATGEGRNNSPLHF

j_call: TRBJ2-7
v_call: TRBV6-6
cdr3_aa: CASTATSGATYEQYF

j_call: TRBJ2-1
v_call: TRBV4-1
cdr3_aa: CASSQAQDSSYNEQFF

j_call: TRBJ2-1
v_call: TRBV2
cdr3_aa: CASRKARDNEQFF

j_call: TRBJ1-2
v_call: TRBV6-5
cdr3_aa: CASSKDTGYGYTF

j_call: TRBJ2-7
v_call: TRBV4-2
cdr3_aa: CASSQDHGSGGYEQYF

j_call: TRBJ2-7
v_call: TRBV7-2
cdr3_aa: CASSVTSGTYEQYF

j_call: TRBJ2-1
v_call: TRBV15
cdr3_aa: CATSRDRIYNEQFF

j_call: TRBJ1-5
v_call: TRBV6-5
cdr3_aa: CASSKGQNNQPQHF

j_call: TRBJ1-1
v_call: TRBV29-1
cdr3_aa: CSTGQGKNTEAFF

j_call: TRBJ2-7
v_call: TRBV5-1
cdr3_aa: CASIATDRGYEQYF

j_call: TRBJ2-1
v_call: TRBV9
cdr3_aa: CASSVVGRTVYNEQFF

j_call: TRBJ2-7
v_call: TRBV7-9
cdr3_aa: CASSLEGGALYEQYF

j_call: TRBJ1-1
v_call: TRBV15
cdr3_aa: CATIRLGRREVNTEAFF

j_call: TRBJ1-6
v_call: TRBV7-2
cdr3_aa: CASSLGGQGNSPLHF

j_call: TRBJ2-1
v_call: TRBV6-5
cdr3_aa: CASSSVGTGGHEQFF

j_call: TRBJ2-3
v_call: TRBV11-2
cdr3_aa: CASSPLAGVTTQYF

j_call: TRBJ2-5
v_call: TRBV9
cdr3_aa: CASRSGLAGLETQYF

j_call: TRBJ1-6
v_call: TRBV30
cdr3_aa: CAWSRQGRPLHF

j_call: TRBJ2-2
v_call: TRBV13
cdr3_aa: CASSSSGGELFF

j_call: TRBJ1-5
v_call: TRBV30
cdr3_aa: CAWSVWPRGDQPQHF

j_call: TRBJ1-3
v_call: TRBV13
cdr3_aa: CASSQQGLYSGNTIYF